This T cell receptor beta chain was captured in a study of T cell responses to AZD1222 COVID-19 vaccine. This CDR3 comprises 15 residues. Germline V gene sequence: CDR1 LNHDA, CDR2 SQIVND (reference sequence). V was clipped by 3 bases and J by 2 bases, with 11 bases between them. Pooling of second doses given at about 4 or about 12 weeks was done. Study results and caveats: Regions left unmutated in variants are reportedly the target of nearly half of spike-specific TCRs. Just a handful of people given AZD1222 tested seropositive at baseline.

Remarks on this clone: Its antigen remains unidentified.

Clones were sequenced by immunoSEQ multiplex PCR, and TCRdb holds only the in-frame ones, with some missing. The data contain some 150,000 clones, about nine tenths of them singletons. The sample consisted of peripheral blood, taken 28 days after the second AZD1222 dose. The chain joins TRBV19 to TRBJ2-1; perhaps TRBD2 as D (6 bases). This receptor was obtained from an adult who received the AZD1222 COVID-19 vaccine. CDR3 amino acids: CASSMAGPTYNEQFF. The CDR3 coding sequence is TGTGCCAGTAGTATGGCGGGGCCCACCTACAATGAGCAGTTCTTC.